The rows below give T cell receptor beta chains drawn from one sample of a study of identical twins. TCRdb re-called the 5' RACE reads with MiXCR, one entry per CDR3 protein. The sample carries about 530,000 distinct CDR3 sequences, roughly 15% recorded once. The same sample was also studied in work on yellow fever vaccine responses in identical twins.

The material sequenced was CD4+ T cells sorted from blood. These receptor sequences come from a woman between 18 and 29 years old in good health. Each CDR3 is given with its conserved first and last residue.

J | V | CDR3
TRBJ2-2 | TRBV20-1 | CSARAALETNTGELFF
TRBJ2-2 | TRBV3-1 | CASSQVRESRELFF
TRBJ1-5 | TRBV12-3/TRBV12-4 | CASSLGGEAQPQHF
TRBJ2-3 | TRBV5-1 | CASSLGGGFQTDTQYF
TRBJ1-5 | TRBV20-1 | CSARVGIYSNQPQHF
TRBJ2-1 | TRBV6-1 | CASSEVSGSWNEQFF
TRBJ1-1 | TRBV5-1 | CASSDRTGLRSEAFF
TRBJ2-1 | TRBV11-2 | CASIGTGKNEQFF
TRBJ1-1 | TRBV12-3/TRBV12-4 | CASNWVNTEAFF
TRBJ1-1 | TRBV29-1 | CSVVPGQHINTEAFF
TRBJ1-1 | TRBV20-1 | CSARDPRNTEAFF
TRBJ1-1 | TRBV7-9 | CASSVKTGGTEAFF
TRBJ2-1 | TRBV9 | CASSPAPLGNEQFF
TRBJ2-3 | TRBV5-1 | CASSLGLDSDAQYF
TRBJ2-1 | TRBV20-1 | CSALAGGRSGEQFF
TRBJ2-3 | TRBV29-1 | CSVEVLAGGTDAQYF
TRBJ2-5 | TRBV4-1 | CASSRLTGGIQETQYF
TRBJ1-1 | TRBV14 | CASSPGARAEAFF
TRBJ2-4 | TRBV21-1 | CARLPEPLAKNIQYF
TRBJ1-3 | TRBV20-1 | CSASLLSGNTIYF
TRBJ2-7 | TRBV20-1 | CSADKQGAGSYEQYF
TRBJ2-2 | TRBV5-1 | CASSRGDSNTGELFF
TRBJ2-5 | TRBV9 | CASGPPGETQYF
TRBJ1-1 | TRBV5-1 | CASSSIGQGTEAFF
TRBJ2-6 | TRBV12-5 | CASGLSPKNRDLGANVLTF
TRBJ2-3 | TRBV29-1 | CSVQGASTDTQYF
TRBJ2-2 | TRBV29-1 | CSVKGLAGLDGELFF
TRBJ2-1 | TRBV10-3 | CAISERGTSGGLNEQFF
TRBJ1-3 | TRBV5-1 | CASSSTGLPGNTIYF
TRBJ2-7 | TRBV18 | CASSLAGEPYEQYF
TRBJ2-5 | TRBV10-3 | CAITPSGGAGETQYF
TRBJ2-7 | TRBV28 | CASRRRDLRLEQYF
TRBJ2-1 | TRBV25-1 | CASSERGYSYNEQFF
TRBJ1-6 | TRBV3-1 | CASSPPGGGSSPLHF
TRBJ2-2 | TRBV3-1 | CASALSTGELFF
TRBJ2-3 | TRBV12-3/TRBV12-4 | CASTQTDRYGSDTQYF
TRBJ2-3 | TRBV29-1 | CSVEIAGGLRDTQYF
TRBJ2-2 | TRBV5-1 | CASISGASNTGELFF
TRBJ2-7 | TRBV7-9 | CASSPGSEQYF
TRBJ2-2 | TRBV12-1 | CASSPGVRVNTGELFF
TRBJ2-2 | TRBV27 | CASSPVPGLIGTGELFF
TRBJ2-5 | TRBV5-1 | CASSVRQGETQYF
TRBJ2-1 | TRBV5-1 | CASSLNEGRVGNEQFF
TRBJ2-1 | TRBV24-1 | CAVGQGLDNEQFF
TRBJ1-1 | TRBV20-1 | CSARDPRTGRVNTEAFF
TRBJ2-7 | TRBV7-2 | CASSSQWPSGRLYEQYF
TRBJ2-7 | TRBV5-1 | CASSLEVATYEQYF
TRBJ2-5 | TRBV4-1 | CASSRLAIMQETQYF
TRBJ2-2 | TRBV12-3/TRBV12-4 | CASSLFWLLTGELFF
TRBJ1-1 | TRBV28 | CASSLQQGTEAFF
TRBJ2-1 | TRBV25-1 | CASSEGQSSSLSRFF